This T cell receptor beta chain was documented in a study of response to subunit inactivated influenza vaccine. Between the trimmed V and J ends, which lost 11 bases and 6 bases, there was a span of 13 bases. From germline, CDR1 is ENHRY and CDR2 SYGVKD. The CDR3 sequence is 12 residues long. TCRdb reprocessed the RT-PCR reads via MiXCR and lists one record per CDR3 protein. This table has about 480,000 distinct CDR3 sequences, roughly 9.7% appearing once. A word on this clonotype: Its matching antigen is unknown.

Whole-study results and caveats: Each seasonal influenza vaccination recruits few new T cells, the authors suggested.

This TCR was sampled from a man aged 45-65 years who received an inactivated influenza vaccine. Material: PBMCs from blood, obtained more than 35 days after vaccination. The gene calls are TRBV10-3 and TRBJ2-2, with a weak D call TRBD1 (6 bases). This CDR3 is CASRGEAGELFF. DNA for the CDR3: TGTGCCTCCAGGGGCGAGGCCGGGGAGCTGTTTTTT.